The 11 T cell receptor beta chains in this list originate from one sample, sequenced in a study of OX40 agonist ivuxolimab in advanced cancers. Profiling relied on immunoSEQ multiplex PCR, and the TCRdb table lists in-frame clones only, not all of them. Of 65,000 to 80,000 clones in the sample, approximately 91% are singletons; the top ten hold 10% to 15%. Sequenced here: CD4+ or CD8+ T cells sorted from blood, sampled in a trial of the OX40 agonist ivuxolimab. Source of these receptors: an adult with an advanced solid tumor such as melanoma, head and neck, liver or kidney cancer.

The chain joins TRBV7-9 to TRBJ1-4; no reliable D call. Germline V gives CDR1 SEHNR, CDR2 FQNEAQ (reference sequence). The V end was cut by 2 bases, the J end by 0 bases, with 19 bases between. CDR3 size: 19 residues. The CDR3 nucleotides are TGTGCCAGCAGCTTATCCCCATTATGGTGGGAGGCAACTAATGAAAAACTGTTTTTT. Translation gives CASSLSPLWWEATNEKLFF.

The gene calls are TRBV6-5 and TRBJ1-1; perhaps TRBD1 as D (6 bases). Germline V gene sequence: CDR1 MNHEY, CDR2 SVGAGI. The CDR3 loop spans 14 amino acids. Trimming removed 2 bases from V and 4 bases from J, with 11 bases in between. The CDR3 is CASSYPTGTTEAFF. The CDR3 bases are TGTGCCAGCAGTTACCCTACAGGGACCACTGAAGCTTTCTTT.

The chain is built from TRBV19 and TRBJ1-6; D not resolved. The CDR3 loop spans 15 amino acids. V was clipped by 5 bases and J by 7 bases, with 15 bases between them. Germline-derived CDR1 and CDR2 are LNHDA and SQIVND (reference sequence). CDR3 region: CASSFLSTGNSPLHF. The CDR3 DNA follows: TGTGCCAGTAGTTTCCTGTCCACGGGAAATTCACCCCTCCACTTT.

Here the CDR3 reads CASSEIGTAPYEAFF. The CDR3 nucleotides are TGTGCCAGCAGTGAAATAGGGACAGCGCCATATGAAGCTTTCTTT. The genes are TRBV6-1 and TRBJ1-1; 7 bases agree with TRBD1. This CDR3 is built from 15 residues. V lost 2 bases, J lost 7 bases, and 10 bases stayed unmatched. Germline CDR1 and CDR2: MNHNS and SASEGT.

This clone has only a few counts. The chain is built from TRBV27 and TRBJ2-7; D is undetermined. Trimming took 4 bases from V and 2 from J, leaving 3 bases between them. The CDR3 runs 11 residues. CDR1 is MNHEY, CDR2 SMNVEV, per germline (reference sequence). The CDR3 region is CASSSAYEQYF. CDR3 nucleotide sequence: TGTGCCAGCAGTTCAGCCTACGAGCAGTACTTC.

V usage is TRBV5-1 and J usage is TRBJ1-1; weak D call: TRBD1 (6 bases). V was clipped by 3 bases and J by 5 bases, with 14 bases between them. CDR3 length: 14 residues. Germline V CDR1 and CDR2: SGHRS, YFSETQ. The CDR3 DNA follows: TGCGCCAGCAGCTCGTCACAGGGTAGTACTGAAGCTTTCTTT. Its translation: CASSSSQGSTEAFF.

The chain couples TRBV27 to TRBJ2-3; either TRBD1 or TRBD2 may supply D (5 bases each). Germline lookup yields CDR1 MNHEY and CDR2 SMNVEV (reference sequence). V lost 7 bases and J lost 2, with 16 bases in between. The CDR3 contains 15 residues. The CDR3 region has the DNA TGTGCCAGCACCCCTTTGGGACCGTACACAGATACGCAGTATTTT. Translating gives CASTPLGPYTDTQYF.

The chain uses TRBV19 and TRBJ2-1, with 8 bases fitting TRBD2. Germline trimming cut 3 bases from V and 2 bases from J; bases unmatched to any gene: 3. The CDR3 extends over 15 amino acids. CDR1 LNHDA and CDR2 SQIVND come from the germline V gene (reference sequence). CDR3 nucleotide sequence: TGTGCCAGTAGTATCATAGCGGGACCCTACAATGAGCAGTTCTTC. Translating it yields CASSIIAGPYNEQFF.

This chain joins TRBV7-9 and TRBJ2-2; D unresolved. The V end was cut by 5 bases, the J end by 4 bases, with 2 bases between. Germline V CDR1 and CDR2: SEHNR, FQNEAQ (reference sequence). This CDR3 is 11 amino acids long. CDR3 region: CASSPTGELFF. DNA for the CDR3: TGTGCCAGCAGCCCCACCGGGGAGCTGTTTTTT.

The chain combines TRBV5-1 with TRBJ1-1, with TRBD1 matching over 7 bases. Germline-derived CDR1 and CDR2 are SGHRS and YFSETQ. With 5 bases clipped from V and 7 bases from J, the junction kept 14 bases outside the gene matches. This CDR3 is 15 amino acids long. CDR3 in amino acids: CASRGFGGQPDEAFF. The CDR3 DNA sequence: TGCGCCAGCAGGGGGTTTGGGGGACAGCCCGATGAAGCTTTCTTT.

As for this clone: At one end, the junction sequence differs from germline, possibly due to a read error. This CDR3 is also generated by other DNA sequences in the sample. The V call is TRBV27, the J call TRBJ2-7; 8 bases are shared with TRBD2. Germline V gene lookup returns CDR1 MNHEY and CDR2 SMNVEV (reference sequence). The CDR3 totals 14 residues. This chain's CDR3 is CASSRSGLGYEQYF. The DNA for the CDR3 is TGCGCCAGCAGTCGTTCGGGACTAGGGTACGAGCAGTACTTC.